One sample yielded the 22 T cell receptor beta chains listed below, sequenced in a study of shared clonotypes between healthy human individuals. The method was immunoSEQ multiplex PCR; TCRdb's version includes in-frame clones alone and lacks a portion of them. The sample has roughly 890,000 clones, about 92% seen once; the top ten hold less than 25%. The naive CD8 population came from CD45RO-negative cells selected for CCR7, without terminally differentiated effector memory CD45RA+ cells. Sequencing input: naive CD8+ T cells sorted from blood. All receptors come from a man aged 25-45 years in good health.

V is TRBV6-5 and J is TRBJ2-1; possible D gene TRBD1, 6 bases. This CDR3 comprises 14 residues. The V gene lost 3 bases and the J gene lost 6 bases, with 12 bases spanning the gap. The germline gives CDR1 MNHEY, CDR2 SVGAGI. CDR3 DNA: TGTGCCAGCAGTTATCGAAACAGGGTCAATGAGCAGTTCTTC. This sequence encodes CASSYRNRVNEQFF.

The chain uses TRBV5-4 and TRBJ1-1; D gene uncertain. The CDR3 consists of 13 residues. Germline CDR1 SGHNT, CDR2 YYREEE (reference sequence). V gave up 4 bases and J gave up 0 bases, with 7 bases separating them. The CDR3 protein is CASSGEMNTEAFF. The CDR3 coding sequence is TGTGCCAGCAGCGGGGAGATGAACACTGAAGCTTTCTTT.

As regards this clone: Distinct nucleotide sequences in the sample also encode this CDR3. The chain couples TRBV9 to TRBJ2-1; D unresolved. Germline V CDR1 and CDR2: SGDLS, YYNGEE. The CDR3 sequence is 12 residues long. Trimming shortened V by 3 bases and J by 4 bases, and 5 bases separated the two germline ends. The CDR3 DNA sequence: TGTGCCAGCAGCGCCGGGTACAATGAGCAGTTCTTC. It codes for CASSAGYNEQFF.

This clone occurred once. The genes are TRBV9 and TRBJ2-1; 9 nucleotides agree with TRBD2. The CDR3 runs to 14 residues. Germline CDR1 reads SGDLS; CDR2 reads YYNGEE. Trimming cost V 0 bases and J 7 bases; bases outside gene matches: 2. The CDR3 nucleotides read TGTGCCAGCAGCGTAGATAGCGGGAGAAATGAGCAGTTCTTC. Protein sequence: CASSVDSGRNEQFF.

The V call is TRBV2, the J call TRBJ1-5; no definite D call. With 6 bases removed from V and 3 bases from J, the gap between germline ends came to 6 bases. CDR1 is SNHLY, CDR2 FYNNEI, per germline. This CDR3 is built from 12 residues. CDR3 bases: TGTGCCAGCAGGACCGACAATCAGCCCCAGCATTTT. Amino acid sequence: CASRTDNQPQHF.

The V and J genes are TRBV21-1 and TRBJ2-7; the tabulated D call, TRBD1, remains unverified against the DNA. TRBV21-1 is an annotated pseudogene. The CDR3 spans 16 residues. CDR3 loop: CASSSRRGAETYEQYF. CDR3 nucleotides: TGTGCCAGCAGCAGCCGCAGGGGAGCGGAGACCTACGAGCAGTACTTC.

This chain links TRBV7-9 with TRBJ2-7; D possibly corresponds to TRBD1 (6 bases). V was cut by 2 bases and J by 6 bases, with 14 bases left in between. The CDR3 runs to 14 residues. CDR1 and CDR2 from the germline V gene are SEHNR and FQNEAQ (reference sequence). The CDR3 is CASSLLDRTGEQYF. Written as DNA, the CDR3 is TGTGCCAGCAGCTTATTGGACAGAACAGGCGAGCAGTACTTC.

Only a few counts were recorded for this clone. The rearrangement joins TRBV29-1 to TRBJ1-1; D perhaps matches TRBD1 (5 bases). Germline CDR1 and CDR2: SQVTM and ANQGSEA. Deletions cut 7 bases from V and 7 bases from J, with 10 bases between. The CDR3 is 10 residues long. This CDR3 is CSAGAVEAFF. The CDR3 coding sequence is TGCAGCGCCGGGGCCGTTGAAGCTTTCTTT.

The chain combines TRBV4-3 with TRBJ1-1; D remains ambiguous. The length of the CDR3 is 15 residues. The germline gives CDR1 LGHNA, CDR2 YSLEER. The V end was cut by 1 base, the J end by 3 bases, with 12 bases between. DNA for the CDR3: TGCGCCAGCAGCCAAGTGATAGGATATGACACTGAAGCTTTCTTT. This translates into CASSQVIGYDTEAFF.

The chain recombines TRBV5-1 with TRBJ2-3, with TRBD2 matching over 7 bases. V lost 1 base and J lost 0; bases outside the gene matches: 5. This CDR3 has 16 residues. CDR1 is SGHRS and CDR2 is YFSETQ in the germline V gene. CDR3 in DNA: TGCGCCAGCAGCTTGTTCCCGGGAGGAAGCACAGATACGCAGTATTTT. Protein: CASSLFPGGSTDTQYF.

The V call is TRBV30, the J call TRBJ2-1; D perhaps matches TRBD2 (5 bases). The CDR3 contains 13 residues. The germline V gene has CDR1 GTSNPN and CDR2 SVGIG (reference sequence). V was clipped by 1 base and J by 6 bases, with 10 bases between them. The CDR3 spells CAWSGKLGNEQFF. The CDR3 DNA reads as TGTGCCTGGAGTGGAAAACTAGGCAATGAGCAGTTCTTC.

The V and J genes are TRBV18 and TRBJ2-7; either TRBD1 or TRBD2 may fit D (6 bases each). V lost 4 bases, J lost 4 bases, and 20 bases lay in between. The CDR3 totals 16 residues. Germline V gene data show CDR1 as KGHSH and CDR2 as LQKENI. The CDR3 loop is CASSLENGGFRYEQYF. In nucleotides, the CDR3 is TGTGCCAGCTCACTCGAGAACGGGGGCTTCAGATACGAGCAGTACTTC. Full variable domain (outside the CDR3, taken from reference TRBV18 and TRBJ2-7): NAGVMQNPRHLVRRRGQEARLRCSPMKGHSHVYWYRQLPEEGLKFMVYLQKENIIDESGMPKERFSAEFPKEGPSILRIQQVVRGDSAAYFCASSLENGGFRYEQYFGPGTRLTVT.

The CDR3 loop is CASKTEAETQYF. The CDR3 DNA follows: TGTGCCAGCAAAACGGAGGCAGAGACCCAGTACTTC. This chain links TRBV6-6 with TRBJ2-5, with D maybe TRBD2 (5 bases). CDR3 length: 12 amino acids. V lost 7 bases, J lost 4 bases, and 10 bases lay in between. Germline loops: CDR1 MNHNY, CDR2 SVGAGI (reference sequence).

The chain has TRBV5-6 and TRBJ2-5; D not resolved. Germline CDR1 is SGHDT and CDR2 is YYEEEE. The CDR3 covers 15 residues. Trimming removed 1 base at V and 3 bases at J, with 13 bases between. The DNA for the CDR3 is TGTGCCAGCAGCTTGTCTGGCTACAGAGAAGAGACCCAGTACTTC. This translates into CASSLSGYREETQYF.

This rearrangement joins TRBV27 to TRBJ2-7, with a possible D match to TRBD1 (6 bases). The CDR3 is 14 amino acids. V was trimmed by 8 bases and J by 3 bases, leaving 17 bases between them. Germline V gene sequence: CDR1 MNHEY, CDR2 SMNVEV (reference sequence). CDR3 sequence reads: CASAGGQRYYEQYF. CDR3 nucleotides: TGTGCCAGCGCAGGCGGACAGAGATACTACGAGCAGTACTTC.

CDR3: CASSSPGTRGGEQYF. The CDR3 region has the DNA TGTGCCAGCAGCTCCCCCGGGACTAGGGGTGGCGAGCAGTACTTC. The chain combines TRBV11-2 with TRBJ2-7, with 8 bases matching TRBD2. CDR3 length: 15 amino acids. Germline lookup yields CDR1 SGHAT and CDR2 FQNNGV. J gave up 6 bases and V 4 bases, and 11 bases lay outside the gene matches.

In its sample, this clone was seen once. The chain joins TRBV6-5 to TRBJ2-7; tentative D call: TRBD1 (6 bases). The CDR3 is 13 amino acids. V was shortened by 3 bases and J by 6 bases, with 12 bases between the two germline ends. The V gene's germline CDR1 is MNHEY and CDR2 SVGAGI. The CDR3 protein is CASSYTGYGEQYF. The CDR3 DNA follows: TGTGCCAGCAGTTATACAGGGTACGGCGAGCAGTACTTC.

The chain uses TRBV2 and TRBJ2-7; a weak D match, TRBD1 (6 bases). The CDR3 is made up of 12 amino acids. V gave up 8 bases and J gave up 5 bases, with 13 bases separating them. The V gene's germline CDR1 is SNHLY and CDR2 FYNNEI. CDR3 sequence: CASLGAIHEQYF. CDR3 DNA: TGTGCCAGCCTGGGGGCGATCCACGAGCAGTACTTC.

The chain is built from TRBV27 and TRBJ2-4; D not certain. The CDR3 loop spans 13 amino acids. The V gene lost 3 bases and the J gene lost 9 bases, with 12 bases spanning the gap. Germline CDR1 and CDR2: MNHEY and SMNVEV (reference sequence). The CDR3 here is CASSFRRQGIQYF. Here the CDR3 DNA reads TGTGCCAGCAGTTTCCGTAGACAAGGCATTCAGTACTTC.

The chain uses TRBV2 and TRBJ2-7, with 7 bases matching TRBD1. The CDR3 runs 17 residues. Germline V CDR1 and CDR2: SNHLY, FYNNEI. The junction had 15 bases not matched to a gene; V was cut back by 7 bases and J by 0 bases. DNA of the CDR3: TGTGCCAGCACAACTACCGGGACAGACAAGAACTCCTACGAGCAGTACTTC. It yields the protein CASTTTGTDKNSYEQYF.

This sequence joins TRBV7-9 and TRBJ2-1; D gene uncertain. Trimming cost V 3 bases and J 4 bases, with 7 bases left between them. The CDR3 loop spans 13 amino acids. CDR1 SEHNR and CDR2 FQNEAQ come from the germline V gene (reference sequence). The CDR3 sequence: CASSFSAYNEQFF. CDR3 coding DNA: TGTGCCAGCAGCTTTTCTGCTTACAATGAGCAGTTCTTC.

The rearrangement uses TRBV29-1 and TRBJ1-1; D possibly corresponds to TRBD1 (5 bases). The length of the CDR3 is 12 residues. Per the germline V gene, CDR1 is SQVTM and CDR2 is ANQGSEA. Deletions cut 7 bases from V and 1 base from J, with 10 bases between. Here the CDR3 reads CSGRRENTEAFF. The CDR3, as DNA: TGCAGCGGCCGCAGGGAGAACACTGAAGCTTTCTTT.